Reported below is one TCR beta chain. This specimen belongs to a study of shared clonotypes between healthy human individuals. TCRdb keeps only in-frame clones here, not all; method: immunoSEQ multiplex PCR. The sample consists of fewer than 700,000 clones, roughly 79% of them appearing once. CDR1 SGHTA and CDR2 FQGTGA come from the germline V gene. This CDR3 spans 14 amino acids. V dropped 7 bases and J dropped 3 bases, with 13 bases sitting between them. The sequence came from a woman between 40 and 55 years old in good health. Some clones in this sample may be carry-over from other donors' samples. V gene TRBV7-3 combines with J gene TRBJ1-5; the D is unclear. The sample taken for sequencing was PBMCs. The CDR3 protein is CASIQFPINQPQHF. Written as DNA, the CDR3 is TGTGCCAGCATCCAATTTCCGATCAATCAGCCCCAGCATTTT.